These 30 T cell receptor beta chains share one sample of origin, sequenced in a study of OX40 agonist ivuxolimab in advanced cancers. Generated by immunoSEQ multiplex PCR, the TCRdb table keeps only in-frame clones and is missing some. The repertoire holds 50,000 to 75,000 clones, about 86% seen once, with around 0.6% in the top ten. Here the sequenced sample was CD4+ or CD8+ T cells sorted from blood, taken in a trial of the OX40 agonist ivuxolimab. Every receptor here comes from an adult with an advanced solid tumor such as melanoma, head and neck, liver or kidney cancer.

The chain joins TRBV27 to TRBJ2-3; possibly TRBD1 for D (5 bases). Looked up from germline, CDR1 is MNHEY and CDR2 is SMNVEV (reference sequence). The CDR3 is 18 amino acids. V was shortened by 5 bases and J by 3 bases, with 24 bases between the two germline ends. CDR3 DNA: TGTGCCAGCAGTAGACAAGGGTTGGGGCCCTTTGGAACAGATACGCAGTATTTT. It encodes CASSRQGLGPFGTDTQYF.

The chain employs TRBV10-1 and TRBJ2-6, with D tentatively TRBD2 (6 bases). The germline CDR1 and CDR2 sequences are WNHNN and SYGVQD (reference sequence). CDR3 length equals 16 residues. Trimming shortened V by 2 bases and J by 4 bases, and 12 bases separated the two germline ends. The CDR3 bases are TGCGCCAGCAGTGAGATACGGGGGTCCGGGGCCAACGTCCTGACTTTC. This sequence encodes CASSEIRGSGANVLTF.

V usage is TRBV5-6 and J usage is TRBJ2-5; D is unresolved. The ends were cut back, 0 bases at V and 2 bases at J, with 5 bases in the middle. The CDR3 contains 13 residues. Germline V gene data show CDR1 as SGHDT and CDR2 as YYEEEE. Here the CDR3 reads CASSLGPQETQYF. The CDR3 bases are TGTGCCAGCAGCTTGGGGCCGCAAGAGACCCAGTACTTC.

The rearrangement links TRBV28 to TRBJ2-7, with 12 bases fitting TRBD2. Germline CDR1 and CDR2: MDHEN and SYDVKM. Trimming took 6 bases from V and 7 from J; bases not matched to a gene: 7. This CDR3 has 14 residues. CDR3 DNA sequence: TGTGCCAGCAGACCCGGACTAGCGGGACGTGAGCAGTACTTC. Translated, it gives CASRPGLAGREQYF.

This sequence joins TRBV29-1 and TRBJ2-7, with 7 nucleotides matching TRBD1. Losses at the gene ends were 5 bases for V and 2 bases for J; bases not matched to a gene: 6. The CDR3 is made up of 13 amino acids. Germline V gene lookup returns CDR1 SQVTM and CDR2 ANQGSEA. The CDR3 DNA follows: TGCAGCGTTAACAGGGGTCCGACCTACGAGCAGTACTTC. As protein: CSVNRGPTYEQYF.

The rearrangement joins TRBV7-2 to TRBJ1-2, with TRBD1 matching 9 bases. The CDR3 has 13 amino acids. Trimming took 8 bases from V and 4 from J; bases not matched to a gene: 5. Germline assignment: CDR1 SGHTA and CDR2 FQGNSA. CDR3 nucleotide sequence: TGTGCCAGCGGACAGGGGCCCGCCTATGGCTACACCTTC. As protein: CASGQGPAYGYTF.

The rearrangement joins TRBV2 to TRBJ1-5; D gene unclear. Looked up from germline, CDR1 is SNHLY and CDR2 is FYNNEI. This CDR3 spans 13 amino acids. The ends were cut back, 7 bases at V and 0 bases at J, with 7 bases in the middle. In nucleotides, the CDR3 is TGTGCCAGCACGCGTGATAGCAATCAGCCCCAGCATTTT. It yields the protein CASTRDSNQPQHF.

The V call is TRBV19, the J call TRBJ1-2; TRBD1 agrees at 8 bases. V lost 6 bases, J lost 3 bases, and 9 bases stayed unmatched. CDR1 is LNHDA and CDR2 is SQIVND in the germline V gene (reference sequence). CDR3 length: 15 residues. This chain's CDR3 is CASRRSGGADYGYTF. The CDR3 coding sequence is TGTGCCAGTAGGCGGTCAGGGGGCGCTGACTATGGCTACACCTTC.

The V call is TRBV6-5, the J call TRBJ1-5, with a tentative D call TRBD1 (5 bases). V was pared by 7 bases and J by 12 bases, with 22 bases between. Looked up from germline, CDR1 is MNHEY and CDR2 is SVGAGI. The CDR3 contains 14 residues. The CDR3 DNA is TGTGCCAGCATCCAGGGACTTCTGATAGGTCACCAGCATTTT. It translates to CASIQGLLIGHQHF.

V usage is TRBV2 and J usage is TRBJ1-1; the D is unclear. This CDR3 is built from 14 residues. V was clipped by 0 bases and J by 6 bases, with 11 bases between them. From germline, CDR1 is SNHLY and CDR2 FYNNEI. This chain's CDR3 is CASSEALQGAEAFF. For the CDR3, the DNA is TGTGCCAGCAGTGAAGCGCTTCAAGGCGCTGAAGCTTTCTTT. The whole variable domain, filled in from reference TRBV2 and TRBJ1-1, reads EPEVTQTPSHQVTQMGQEVILRCVPISNHLYFYWYRQILGQKVEFLVSFYNNEISEKSEIFDDQFSVERPDGSNFTLKIRSTKLEDSAMYFCASSEALQGAEAFFGQGTRLTVV.

V usage is TRBV14 and J usage is TRBJ1-6, with D tentatively TRBD1 (6 bases). V dropped 4 bases and J dropped 10 bases, with 17 bases sitting between them. Per the germline V gene, CDR1 is SGHDN and CDR2 is FVKESK. The CDR3 runs to 15 residues. In DNA form, the CDR3 reads TGTGCCAGCAGCCCCCGGAGGGGGGGTGACTCACCCCTCCACTTT. Residues: CASSPRRGGDSPLHF.

This chain connects TRBV4-3 to TRBJ2-7; D unresolved. Trimming cost V 1 base and J 2 bases, with 12 bases left between them. This CDR3 comprises 15 residues. Germline V lookup: CDR1 LGHNA, CDR2 YSLEER. The CDR3 protein is CASSQVRLATYEQYF. The CDR3 coding sequence is TGCGCCAGCAGCCAAGTCCGGCTGGCAACCTACGAGCAGTACTTC.

The chain links TRBV7-2 to TRBJ2-5; TRBD2 matches 8 bases. The V gene's germline CDR1 is SGHTA and CDR2 FQGNSA. This CDR3 is 14 amino acids long. Trimming at V came to 1 base and at J to 4 bases, leaving 2 bases not matched to a gene. The CDR3 coding sequence is TGTGCCAGCAGCTTAGGCGGGGGGCGAGAGACCCAGTACTTC. This gives the protein CASSLGGGRETQYF.

V is TRBV28 and J is TRBJ2-1, with TRBD2 matching over 7 bases. Germline CDR1 MDHEN, CDR2 SYDVKM. The CDR3 spans 15 residues. Trimming cost V 7 bases and J 3 bases; bases outside gene matches: 9. The CDR3 sequence: CASTFSLAYYNEQFF. Written as DNA, the CDR3 is TGTGCCAGCACCTTCTCACTAGCGTACTACAATGAGCAGTTCTTC. Based on the CDR3 plus reference TRBV28 and TRBJ2-1, the full variable domain is DVKVTQSSRYLVKRTGEKVFLECVQDMDHENMFWYRQDPGLGLRLIYFSYDVKMKEKGDIPEGYSVSREKKERFSLILESASTNQTSMYLCASTFSLAYYNEQFFGPGTRLTVL.

The chain combines TRBV19 with TRBJ2-3; D unresolved. Deletions cut 3 bases from V and 2 bases from J, with 9 bases between. The germline V gene has CDR1 LNHDA and CDR2 SQIVND (reference sequence). The CDR3 is 14 amino acids. CDR3 bases: TGTGCCAGTAGTATGAAGCTATTCACAGATACGCAGTATTTT. Its protein is CASSMKLFTDTQYF.

The chain links TRBV4-1 to TRBJ2-2; TRBD2 matches 7 bases. Germline trimming cut 1 base from V and 6 bases from J; bases unmatched to any gene: 8. There are 16 residues in the CDR3. The germline CDR1 and CDR2 sequences are MGHRA and YSYEKL. CDR3 DNA: TGCGCCAGCAGCCAAGGGGCGGGAGTGCTATCCGGGGAGCTGTTTTTT. This gives the protein CASSQGAGVLSGELFF.

The chain links TRBV4-1 to TRBJ2-2; TRBD2 matches at 13 bases. Germline V lookup: CDR1 MGHRA, CDR2 YSYEKL. This CDR3 comprises 19 residues. V was clipped by 0 bases and J by 3 bases; unmatched bases: 7. In nucleotides, the CDR3 is TGCGCCAGCAGCCAAGAGGGACTAGCGGGATTTAGCGACACCGGGGAGCTGTTTTTT. Protein: CASSQEGLAGFSDTGELFF.

The chain uses TRBV6-1 and TRBJ1-1; no definite D call. V dropped 4 bases and J dropped 7 bases, with 22 bases sitting between them. CDR1 and CDR2 (germline): MNHNS, SASEGT. The CDR3 runs to 16 residues. The CDR3: CASSVRVAGGSSEAFF. The DNA for the CDR3 is TGTGCCAGCAGTGTGAGGGTAGCGGGTGGGTCTAGTGAAGCTTTCTTT.

The chain carries TRBV6-6 and TRBJ2-7; D is undetermined. Germline V gene lookup returns CDR1 MNHNY and CDR2 SVGAGI (reference sequence). The CDR3 is 14 amino acids. V dropped 5 bases and J dropped 0 bases, with 11 bases sitting between them. CDR3 amino acids: CASSRHPDSYEQYF. Here the CDR3 DNA reads TGTGCCAGCAGTCGACACCCAGACTCCTACGAGCAGTACTTC.

The V gene is TRBV4-2, the J gene TRBJ1-2; 9 positions match TRBD1. After removal of 1 base from V and 8 bases from J, the junction contained 5 bases not matched to a gene. The CDR3 contains 14 residues. The germline V gene encodes CDR1 LGHNA and CDR2 YNFKEQ. The CDR3 region is CASSQGGTGWGYTF. The CDR3, as DNA: TGTGCCAGCAGCCAAGGGGGGACAGGGTGGGGCTACACCTTC.

In its sample, this clone was seen a few times. The chain uses TRBV28 and TRBJ1-1, with TRBD1 identical over 7 bases. The CDR3 spans 13 residues. Germline assignment: CDR1 MDHEN and CDR2 SYDVKM. J was trimmed by 4 bases and V by 6 bases; bases with no gene match: 5. CDR3 in DNA: TGTGCCAGCAGCCCACAGGGGCCCACTGAAGCTTTCTTT. It codes for CASSPQGPTEAFF.

The chain recombines TRBV4-2 with TRBJ2-1, with D maybe TRBD2 (6 bases). This CDR3 comprises 14 residues. Trimming shortened V by 4 bases and J by 6 bases, and 13 bases separated the two germline ends. Germline CDR1 is LGHNA and CDR2 is YNFKEQ. The CDR3 sequence is CASSPLTRLNEQFF. The CDR3 coding sequence is TGTGCCAGCAGCCCCCTGACTAGGCTCAATGAGCAGTTCTTC.

Remarks on this clone: In the same sample, other DNA sequences code for this CDR3. This rearrangement joins TRBV5-1 to TRBJ2-5, with D perhaps assigned TRBD1 or TRBD2 (6 bases each). Germline V CDR1 and CDR2: SGHRS, YFSETQ. The CDR3 consists of 14 residues. The V gene lost 0 bases and the J gene lost 3 bases, with 9 bases spanning the gap. The CDR3 here is CASSLGGAKETQYF. CDR3 coding DNA: TGCGCCAGCAGCTTGGGGGGGGCCAAAGAGACCCAGTACTTC.

The rearrangement links TRBV4-3 to TRBJ1-2; possibly TRBD1 for D (5 bases). V lost 0 bases to trimming and J lost 4 bases, with 15 bases between them. The CDR3 loop spans 16 amino acids. In germline, CDR1 is LGHNA, CDR2 YSLEER. The CDR3 DNA reads TGCGCCAGCAGCCAAGACAGGGCGGTTCCCTCCTATGGCTACACCTTC. Translation: CASSQDRAVPSYGYTF.

The chain's CDR3 is CASSERDYRQETQYF. The CDR3 DNA follows: TGTGCCAGCAGCGAGAGGGACTATCGCCAAGAGACCCAGTACTTC. This sequence joins TRBV7-3 and TRBJ2-5; 7 bases match TRBD2. This CDR3 has 15 residues. The V gene end was trimmed by 5 bases and the J gene end by 1 base; junction bases not matched to a gene: 7. The germline gives CDR1 SGHTA, CDR2 FQGTGA.

The chain joins TRBV11-2 to TRBJ2-7, with a weak D call TRBD2 (5 bases). This CDR3 has 14 amino acids. V gave up 5 bases and J gave up 7 bases, with 18 bases separating them. Germline V gene lookup returns CDR1 SGHAT and CDR2 FQNNGV. CDR3 DNA: TGTGCCAGCAGCCAACCCCTCGGACTCCGGGAGCAGTACTTC. Protein sequence: CASSQPLGLREQYF. The full variable domain, completed using reference TRBV11-2 and TRBJ2-7, is EAGVAQSPRYKIIEKRQSVAFWCNPISGHATLYWYQQILGQGPKLLIQFQNNGVVDDSQLPKDRFSAERLKGVDSTLKIQPAKLEDSAVYLCASSQPLGLREQYFGPGTRLTVT.

The chain couples TRBV14 to TRBJ2-3; D unresolved. Germline V gene sequence: CDR1 SGHDN, CDR2 FVKESK. The V gene lost 0 bases and the J gene lost 3 bases, with 16 bases spanning the gap. The CDR3 covers 17 residues. The CDR3 reads CASSQEHYSRWTDTQYF. CDR3 DNA: TGTGCCAGCAGCCAAGAACATTACTCGCGCTGGACAGATACGCAGTATTTT.

The rearrangement links TRBV5-6 to TRBJ1-2; 7 bases are shared with TRBD1. Germline V gene lookup returns CDR1 SGHDT and CDR2 YYEEEE. With V trimmed by 1 base and J by 6 bases, 3 bases remained unmatched. The CDR3 covers 13 residues. CDR3 residues: CASSLTGVDGYTF. The DNA of the CDR3 is TGTGCCAGCAGCTTGACAGGGGTAGATGGCTACACCTTC.

The V and J genes are TRBV21-1 and TRBJ1-1. TRBV21-1 is flagged as a pseudogene. The CDR3 consists of 14 residues. The CDR3 region has the DNA TGTGCCAGCAGGGCAGGGACCATGAACACTGAAGCTTTCTTT. It translates to CASRAGTMNTEAFF.

V gene TRBV30 combines with J gene TRBJ1-6, with D unresolved. From germline, CDR1 is GTSNPN and CDR2 SVGIG (reference sequence). With 3 bases removed from V and 2 bases from J, the gap between germline ends came to 11 bases. CDR3 length: 15 residues. Here the CDR3 reads CAWRLPVTYNSPLHF. The CDR3 bases are TGTGCCTGGAGACTACCAGTAACCTATAATTCACCCCTCCACTTT.